This entry lists 32 T cell receptor beta chains sequenced from one sample in a study of T cell repertoires in cytomegalovirus infection (dated by TCRdb to the late 2010s). For sequencing, an Illumina HiSeq 1500 was employed. TCRdb itself trimmed the public reads at Q25 with fastp, ran MiXCR and retained productive beta chains. Here each entry gathers all rows of one CDR3 protein and keeps the most common genes and DNA. The sample has around 710,000 distinct CDR3 sequences on record, roughly 28% of them singletons. The ten largest clones capture roughly 13% of the sample. What the treatment or condition label conveys for this sample: in vitro stimulation with specific CMV peptide epitopes to enrich CMV-specific T cells. The antigens of these receptors remain unknown. Sequencing used cultured CD8+ T cells from PBMCs, obtained from culture after CMV antigen stimulation. These receptors were obtained from a human donor in good health (CMV status not recorded). Some clones in this sample may be carry-over from other donors' samples.

The chain links TRBV12-3 or TRBV12-4 to TRBJ1-4; D may be TRBD1 (6 bases). This CDR3 region has 18 residues. The V end lost 3 bases, the J end lost 5 bases, and 22 bases lay between the germline ends. CDR3 coding DNA: TGTGCCAGCAGTTTCCTCCTTGAGGGAGGGGGATTAAATGAAAAACTGTTTTTT. Amino acids: CASSFLLEGGGLNEKLFF.

The rearrangement links TRBV20-1 to TRBJ2-1; 8 bases match TRBD2. Per germline, CDR1 DFQATT and CDR2 SNEGSKA (reference sequence). The CDR3 length is 15 residues. Trimming removed 6 bases from V and 7 bases from J; junction bases left unmatched: 14. The CDR3 spells CSASSLGGGENEQFF. The CDR3 DNA sequence: TGCAGTGCCTCCTCCCTCGGGGGGGGGGAGAATGAGCAGTTCTTC.

J is TRBJ1-2 and V is TRBV7-9; 9 bases match TRBD1. The V and J ends lost 1 base and 0 bases, in that order; junction bases with no gene match: 3. The germline V gene has CDR1 SEHNR and CDR2 FQNEAQ (reference sequence). This CDR3 contains 16 residues. CDR3 bases: TGTGCCAGCAGCTTAGAACAGGGGGCGGCTAACTATGGCTACACCTTC. This translates into CASSLEQGAANYGYTF.

This clonotype was seen a few times. The V gene is TRBV20-1, the J gene TRBJ2-1, with TRBD2 matching over 7 bases. V was clipped by 1 base and J by 4 bases; unmatched bases: 7. CDR1 DFQATT and CDR2 SNEGSKA come from the germline V gene (reference sequence). This CDR3 comprises 15 residues. CDR3 protein: CSARVSGERYNEQFF. CDR3 nucleotide sequence: TGCAGTGCTAGAGTGAGCGGGGAAAGGTACAATGAGCAGTTCTTC.

V and J are TRBV13 and TRBJ1-1, with a weak D call TRBD1 (5 bases). The ends were cut back, 5 bases at V and 1 base at J, with 11 bases in the middle. CDR1 is PRHDT, CDR2 FYEKMQ, per germline (reference sequence). This CDR3 is built from 14 residues. The CDR3 spells CASSRYRTNTEAFF. CDR3 coding DNA: TGTGCCAGCAGCAGATACAGGACGAACACTGAAGCTTTCTTT.

The V call is TRBV10-3, the J call TRBJ2-1; the D call may be TRBD1 or TRBD2 (5 bases each). Germline CDR1 ENHRY, CDR2 SYGVKD. The CDR3 is made up of 14 amino acids. The V gene lost 7 bases and the J gene lost 5 bases, with 15 bases spanning the gap. This CDR3 is CAIMAKGRDNEQFF. The CDR3 coding sequence is TGTGCCATCATGGCGAAGGGACGGGACAATGAGCAGTTCTTC.

This rearrangement joins TRBV6-1 to TRBJ1-2; 7 nucleotides match TRBD1. V shed 2 bases, J shed 0 bases, and the junction held 6 bases outside the gene matches. Germline values: CDR1 MNHNS, CDR2 SASEGT. This CDR3 has 16 amino acids. CDR3 nucleotides: TGTGCCAGCAGTGAAAGGGACAGCTTAACTAACTATGGCTACACCTTC. Its protein product is CASSERDSLTNYGYTF.

The chain has TRBV12-3 or TRBV12-4 and TRBJ1-2; maybe TRBD1 (6 bases). V lost 6 bases to trimming and J lost 8 bases, with 13 bases between them. There are 12 residues in the CDR3. The CDR3 is CASSSTGLGYTF. CDR3 bases: TGTGCCAGCAGCTCGACAGGCTTAGGCTACACCTTC.

In the case of this clonotype: The junction departs from the called germline gene at one end, perhaps through a read error. The chain carries TRBV11-2 and TRBJ2-1, with unresolved D. The CDR3 runs to 12 residues. Germline V CDR1 and CDR2: SGHAT, FQNNGV. CDR3 nucleotides: TGTGCTAGCAGCGCCTCGCCCTACCGGCAGTTCTTC. Protein product: CASSASPYRQFF.

The sample holds one count of this clonotype. The chain combines TRBV28 with TRBJ1-5; the D is unclear. The CDR3 is made up of 13 amino acids. Trimming pared 8 bases from V and 2 bases from J, leaving 10 bases between. CDR1 and CDR2 from the germline V gene are MDHEN and SYDVKM. CDR3 protein: CASLPGGNQPQHF. The CDR3 nucleotides read TGTGCCAGCCTACCGGGAGGCAATCAGCCCCAGCATTTT.

V gene TRBV5-4 combines with J gene TRBJ2-2, with D perhaps matching TRBD2 (6 bases). The CDR3 sequence is 16 residues long. Per germline, CDR1 SGHNT and CDR2 YYREEE (reference sequence). Between the trimmed V and J ends, which lost 3 bases and 2 bases, there was a span of 14 bases. The chain's CDR3 is CASSWEGDFNTGELFF. CDR3 DNA: TGTGCCAGCAGCTGGGAAGGGGACTTTAACACCGGGGAGCTGTTTTTT.

The V gene is TRBV19, the J gene TRBJ2-1; D may be TRBD2 (5 bases). V lost 4 bases, J lost 13 bases, and 14 bases lay in between. The CDR3 runs to 12 residues. The germline CDR1 and CDR2 sequences are LNHDA and SQIVND (reference sequence). The CDR3 DNA reads as TGTGCCAGTAGTAGCGGACTGATCGGCCAGTTCTTC. This sequence encodes CASSSGLIGQFF.

This clonotype was seen a handful of times. The chain's CDR3 is CASSLGGVGDTEAFF. The DNA for the CDR3 is TGTGCCAGCAGCTTAGGTGGGGTCGGGGACACTGAAGCTTTCTTT. The chain carries TRBV7-6 and TRBJ1-1, with D uncertain. Trimming cost V 1 base and J 3 bases, with 12 bases left between them. CDR1 and CDR2 (germline): SGHVS, FNYEAQ. CDR3 length: 15 amino acids.

The sample holds many counts of this clonotype. V gene TRBV7-2 combines with J gene TRBJ1-2, with 7 bases matching TRBD1. The germline gives CDR1 SGHTA, CDR2 FQGNSA. The J segment lost 1 base and the V segment lost 1 base, leaving 15 bases of the junction unmatched. The CDR3 totals 19 residues. The CDR3 spells CASSLVPPLQRGLNYGYTF. CDR3 DNA: TGTGCCAGCAGCTTAGTGCCCCCTCTCCAAAGGGGGCTTAACTATGGCTACACCTTC.

This clonotype appeared a few times. V and J are TRBV6-6 and TRBJ1-4; 8 bases are shared with TRBD1. The germline V gene encodes CDR1 MNHNY and CDR2 SVGAGI (reference sequence). This CDR3 has 15 amino acids. J was trimmed by 4 bases and V by 6 bases; bases with no gene match: 7. In nucleotides, the CDR3 is TGTGCCAGCAGAAAGGGGACAGGAGATAATGAAAAACTGTTTTTT. It codes for CASRKGTGDNEKLFF.

This sequence joins TRBV19 and TRBJ2-3; TRBD2 agrees at 10 bases. Germline V gene data show CDR1 as LNHDA and CDR2 as SQIVND (reference sequence). The CDR3 contains 19 residues. Trimming took 0 bases from V and 0 from J; bases not matched to a gene: 9. CDR3 DNA sequence: TGTGCCAGTAGTATAGATTCCAGCGGGGGGGTTCCAAGCACAGATACGCAGTATTTT. Residues: CASSIDSSGGVPSTDTQYF.

This clonotype was observed at least ten times. This chain's CDR3 is CASSHREQGTQYF. CDR3 sequence (DNA): TGTGCCAGCAGCCACAGGGAGCAGGGTACGCAGTATTTT. The chain recombines TRBV7-9 with TRBJ2-3, with D possibly being TRBD1 (6 bases). Trimming left V 5 bases short and J 8 bases short, with 14 bases between. This CDR3 is built from 13 residues. Germline V gene sequence: CDR1 SEHNR, CDR2 FQNEAQ (reference sequence).

This clonotype occurred many times. The J gene is TRBJ2-1, the V gene TRBV7-8; a possible D gene is TRBD2 (6 bases). The CDR3 contains 14 residues. The V end was cut by 3 bases, the J end by 3 bases, with 9 bases between. Germline V gene lookup returns CDR1 SGHVS and CDR2 FQNEAQ. This CDR3 reads CASSLGTFYNEQFF. In DNA, the CDR3 is TGTGCCAGCAGCTTGGGGACTTTCTACAATGAGCAGTTCTTC. Using reference TRBV7-8 and TRBJ2-1 for the parts outside the CDR3, the full variable domain is GAGVSQSPRYKVAKRGQDVALRCDPISGHVSLFWYQQALGQGPEFLTYFQNEAQLDKSGLPSDRFFAERPEGSVSTLKIQRTQQEDSAVYLCASSLGTFYNEQFFGPGTRLTVL.

Of note for this clonotype: This could be a read error, since a much larger clone is one nucleotide away. V gene TRBV15 combines with J gene TRBJ2-3; the D is unclear. The V end lost 5 bases, the J end lost 6 bases, and 6 bases lay between the germline ends. This CDR3 is built from 11 residues. The germline V gene has CDR1 LNHNV and CDR2 YYDKDF (reference sequence). CDR3: CATSHGDTQYF. As DNA, the CDR3 is TGTGCCACCAGCCACGGGGATACGCAGTATTTT.

There are many counts of this clonotype. The rearrangement links TRBV27 to TRBJ1-1; 9 bases agree with TRBD1. There are 14 residues in the CDR3. Trimming at V came to 3 bases and at J to 5 bases, leaving 4 bases not matched to a gene. Germline V gene data show CDR1 as MNHEY and CDR2 as SMNVEV (reference sequence). The CDR3 region has the DNA TGTGCCAGCAGTTTCGGGACAGGGAGAACTGAAGCTTTCTTT. Its protein product is CASSFGTGRTEAFF.

This chain connects TRBV10-3 to TRBJ2-1, with 7 bases identical to TRBD2. Germline V gene lookup returns CDR1 ENHRY and CDR2 SYGVKD. V lost 1 base to trimming and J lost 0 bases; unmatched junction nucleotides: 3. The CDR3 length is 16 residues. The DNA for the CDR3 is TGTGCCATCAGTGAGTTTAGGACTAGCTCCTACAATGAGCAGTTCTTC. It yields the protein CAISEFRTSSYNEQFF.

There are many counts of this clonotype. This chain connects TRBV7-3 to TRBJ2-3; D might be TRBD2 (6 bases). This CDR3 is built from 15 residues. Trimming removed 4 bases from V and 5 bases from J, with 16 bases in between. Germline CDR1 reads SGHTA; CDR2 reads FQGTGA. The CDR3 here is CASSWGPPGEDTQYF. The CDR3 bases are TGTGCCAGCAGCTGGGGACCCCCGGGAGAAGATACGCAGTATTTT.

This clonotype was seen repeatedly, ten times or more. This sequence joins TRBV7-6 and TRBJ1-4, with D possibly being TRBD1 (6 bases). Trimming stripped 5 bases from V and 8 bases from J, with 18 bases between. From germline, CDR1 is SGHVS and CDR2 FNYEAQ. The CDR3 totals 15 residues. The CDR3 here is CASSPVGGGEEKLFF. The CDR3 DNA reads as TGTGCCAGCAGCCCTGTGGGGGGCGGGGAGGAAAAACTGTTTTTT.

This clonotype was observed at least ten times. This sequence joins TRBV5-1 and TRBJ1-1; D is unclear. The CDR3 totals 18 residues. The ends were cut back, 0 bases at V and 2 bases at J, with 20 bases in the middle. Germline V CDR1 and CDR2: SGHRS, YFSETQ. CDR3 amino acids: CASSLEGGGIAQNTEAFF. CDR3 DNA sequence: TGCGCCAGCAGCTTGGAAGGAGGAGGGATAGCCCAAAACACTGAAGCTTTCTTT. Full variable domain (rest looked up from reference TRBV5-1 and TRBJ1-1): KAGVTQTPRYLIKTRGQQVTLSCSPISGHRSVSWYQQTPGQGLQFLFEYFSETQRNKGNFPGRFSGRQFSNSRSEMNVSTLELGDSALYLCASSLEGGGIAQNTEAFFGQGTRLTVV.

This clonotype was detected only a few times. This chain links TRBV7-9 with TRBJ2-7, with D possibly called TRBD1 or TRBD2 (7 bases each). The germline CDR1 and CDR2 sequences are SEHNR and FQNEAQ (reference sequence). Trimming removed 5 bases at V and 7 bases at J, with 18 bases between. The CDR3 loop spans 14 amino acids. The CDR3 DNA reads as TGTGCCAGCAGCCCCCGTGACAGGGAGGGGGAGCAGTACTTC. Translation: CASSPRDREGEQYF.

The chain combines TRBV11-3 with TRBJ1-2; possible D gene TRBD1, 6 bases. Deletions cut 5 bases from V and 5 bases from J, with 15 bases between. The CDR3 is made up of 14 amino acids. Germline V gene data show CDR1 as SGHNT and CDR2 as YENEEA. CDR3 nucleotide sequence: TGTGCCAGCAGCGACCCGGGGGCCGGGTATGGCTACACCTTC. As protein: CASSDPGAGYGYTF.

This chain connects TRBV25-1 to TRBJ2-6; possibly TRBD1 for D (6 bases). The V end was cut by 3 bases, the J end by 0 bases, with 21 bases between. This CDR3 is 20 amino acids long. Germline CDR1 MGHDK, CDR2 SYGVNS. The CDR3 DNA follows: TGTGCCAGCAGTGAGCTCTCCGGGCAGGGGTATATCTCTGGGGCCAACGTCCTGACTTTC. Protein: CASSELSGQGYISGANVLTF.

CDR3 nucleotide sequence: TGTGCCAGCAGTAAGACATCGGGGACTGAAGCTTTCTTT. Residues: CASSKTSGTEAFF. The rearrangement uses TRBV25-1 and TRBJ1-1; no definite D call. This CDR3 has 13 amino acids. From germline, CDR1 is MGHDK and CDR2 SYGVNS. V lost 5 bases and J lost 5, with 12 bases in between. Using reference TRBV25-1 and TRBJ1-1 for the parts outside the CDR3, the full variable domain is EADIYQTPRYLVIGTGKKITLECSQTMGHDKMYWYQQDPGMELHLIHYSYGVNSTEKGDLSSESTVSRIRTEHFPLTLESARPSHTSQYLCASSKTSGTEAFFGQGTRLTVV.

This clonotype was seen only a few times. The V gene is TRBV28, the J gene TRBJ2-1; D is tentatively TRBD1 or TRBD2 (6 bases each). The CDR3 runs to 15 residues. V lost 3 bases and J lost 4, with 13 bases in between. Germline CDR1 reads MDHEN; CDR2 reads SYDVKM. The CDR3 coding sequence is TGTGCCAGCAGTTTCAAACAGGGAGGATACAATGAGCAGTTCTTC. It encodes CASSFKQGGYNEQFF.

Here the CDR3 reads CASSESPPLSGDGAKNIQYF. Written as DNA, the CDR3 is TGTGCCAGCAGTGAATCGCCCCCTCTTAGCGGGGACGGAGCCAAAAACATTCAGTACTTC. V and J are TRBV6-4 and TRBJ2-4; 8 nucleotides align to TRBD2. The CDR3 consists of 20 residues. The germline CDR1 and CDR2 sequences are MRHNA and SNTAGT. The V gene end was trimmed by 3 bases and the J gene end by 0 bases; junction bases not matched to a gene: 16.

This clonotype was seen ten or more times. The chain has TRBV11-3 and TRBJ2-1; D may be TRBD2 (6 bases). Trimming took off 3 bases at V and 0 bases at J, with 9 bases between the two ends. Germline CDR1 and CDR2: SGHNT and YENEEA. The CDR3 has 15 residues. CDR3 sequence: CASSFGGISYNEQFF. The CDR3 DNA follows: TGTGCCAGCAGCTTTGGCGGGATCTCCTACAATGAGCAGTTCTTC.

The J gene is TRBJ2-7, the V gene TRBV7-9, with D possibly being TRBD1 (6 bases). V gave up 5 bases and J gave up 4 bases, with 12 bases separating them. The CDR3 runs 13 residues. The germline V gene encodes CDR1 SEHNR and CDR2 FQNEAQ (reference sequence). The CDR3 nucleotides read TGTGCCAGCAGCGCTAAGGGGGAGTACGAGCAGTACGTC. Protein: CASSAKGEYEQYV.